Below are 6 T cell receptor beta chains sequenced from a single sample in a study of blood T cell repertoires in COVID-19. Only in-frame clones appear in the TCRdb table, and some are missing; sequencing was by immunoSEQ multiplex PCR. The sample records over 55,000 clones, approximately 86% being singletons. Source material: peripheral blood. The receptors derive from a human donor with active COVID-19. The donor label of this sample is uncertain.

The chain recombines TRBV9 with TRBJ2-3; 7 bases match TRBD2. J lost 7 bases, V lost 3 bases, and 11 bases had no gene match. The CDR3 runs to 15 residues. CDR1 is SGDLS and CDR2 is YYNGEE in the germline V gene. CDR3 loop: CASSASGATSYTQYF. CDR3 bases: TGTGCCAGCAGCGCGAGCGGGGCAACTTCATATACGCAGTATTTT.

V usage is TRBV15 and J usage is TRBJ2-7, with a weak D call TRBD2 (5 bases). V gave up 0 bases and J gave up 4 bases, with 22 bases separating them. Germline V gene lookup returns CDR1 LNHNV and CDR2 YYDKDF (reference sequence). The CDR3 has 18 amino acids. The chain's CDR3 is CATSRDPIRFLREYEQYF. DNA of the CDR3: TGTGCCACCAGCAGAGACCCCATTCGATTTCTGAGGGAGTACGAGCAGTACTTC.

This clone was recorded a few times. This rearrangement joins TRBV9 to TRBJ2-3, with D perhaps matching TRBD2 (6 bases). V dropped 4 bases and J dropped 2 bases, with 11 bases sitting between them. The CDR3 covers 14 residues. Germline assignment: CDR1 SGDLS and CDR2 YYNGEE. CDR3 DNA: TGTGCCAGCAGCTCCGGGACTTTCACAGATACGCAGTATTTT. It translates to CASSSGTFTDTQYF.

The chain links TRBV2 to TRBJ2-7, with D possibly being TRBD1 (5 bases). Trimming pared 2 bases from V and 6 bases from J, leaving 11 bases between. Germline V gives CDR1 SNHLY, CDR2 FYNNEI. The length of the CDR3 is 13 residues. The CDR3 loop reads CASSERQGGEQYF. CDR3 sequence (DNA): TGTGCCAGCAGTGAAAGGCAGGGTGGCGAGCAGTACTTC.

The chain combines TRBV28 with TRBJ2-5, with TRBD1 identical over 10 bases. The CDR3 has 14 residues. V lost 5 bases, J lost 4 bases, and 4 bases stayed unmatched. Germline V gene sequence: CDR1 MDHEN, CDR2 SYDVKM. This chain's CDR3 is CASSPRDRGETQYF. The CDR3 DNA is TGTGCCAGCAGTCCGCGGGACAGGGGAGAGACCCAGTACTTC.

This clone was seen many times. CDR3 amino acids: CASSLLPGQTGELFF. Written as DNA, the CDR3 is TGCGCCAGCAGCCTACTACCCGGACAGACCGGGGAGCTGTTTTTT. V and J are TRBV5-1 and TRBJ2-2, with a possible D match to TRBD1 (6 bases). This CDR3 spans 15 amino acids. Germline V lookup: CDR1 SGHRS, CDR2 YFSETQ. V was cut by 4 bases and J by 5 bases, with 15 bases left in between.